The rows below give T cell receptor beta chains drawn from one sample of a study of CD8+ T cells in alopecia areata. Sequenced by immunoSEQ multiplex PCR; TCRdb stores in-frame clones only, minus some. The sample has fewer than 250,000 clones, around three fifths seen once. The material sequenced was CD4+ T cells sorted from blood, taken around week 50, from a patient treated with tofacitinib. Receptors were obtained from a human donor with alopecia areata. The CDR3 runs from the conserved cysteine through the conserved F or W. The D gene is left open where the match is weak. Clone size is stated in some rows and not others, as once, few, many or a class when expanded.

D: TRBD2; J: TRBJ2-5; size: NA; V: TRBV7-2; DNA: TGTGCCAGCAGCTCCCTACCGGGACTAGCGGGGGTAGAGACCCAGTACTTC; CDR3: CASSSLPGLAGVETQYF
D: NA; J: TRBJ1-2; size: few; V: TRBV6-5; DNA: TGTGCAGCCAGCGGGGGTAACTATGGCTACACCTTC; CDR3: CAASGGNYGYTF
D: NA; J: TRBJ2-1; size: few; V: TRBV7-3; DNA: TGTGCCAGCAGCTTACCGACTAGTGCTAGCGATGAGCAGTTCTTC; CDR3: CASSLPTSASDEQFF
D: NA; J: TRBJ1-1; size: few; V: TRBV29-1; DNA: TGCAGCGTTGAACAGGGAAGGGACACTGAAGCTTTCTTT; CDR3: CSVEQGRDTEAFF
D: NA; J: TRBJ1-3; size: NA; V: TRBV5-1; DNA: TGCGCCAGCAGCCCAGCGGGGACCTCTGGAAACACCATATATTTT; CDR3: CASSPAGTSGNTIYF
D: NA; J: TRBJ1-1; size: NA; V: TRBV7-2; DNA: TGTGCCAGCAGCCAAAGCGGGAACACTGAAGCTTTCTTT; CDR3: CASSQSGNTEAFF
D: NA; J: TRBJ2-2; size: NA; V: TRBV7-3; DNA: TGTGCCAGCAGCCAACAGAGAACCGGGGAGCTGTTTTTT; CDR3: CASSQQRTGELFF
D: TRBD2; J: TRBJ2-1; size: NA; V: TRBV7-3; DNA: TGTGCCAGCAGCTTAACTAGCGGGGCCCAAGGGGAGCAGTTCTTC; CDR3: CASSLTSGAQGEQFF
D: TRBD2; J: TRBJ2-3; size: NA; V: TRBV5-1; DNA: TGCGCCAGCAGGAGGTTAGCGGGTTCCACAGATACGCAGTATTTT; CDR3: CASRRLAGSTDTQYF
D: NA; J: TRBJ1-2; size: NA; V: TRBV19; DNA: TGTGCCAGTAGTCCACGGGACACCTATGGCTACACCTTC; CDR3: CASSPRDTYGYTF
D: NA; J: TRBJ2-6; size: NA; V: TRBV5-4; DNA: TGTGCCAGCAGCCTCCCGAGGGACGGCGCCTCTGGGGCCAACGTCCTGACTTTC; CDR3: CASSLPRDGASGANVLTF
D: NA; J: TRBJ2-1; size: NA; V: TRBV11-2; DNA: TGTGCCAGCAGCCGAGGAGTGGGCTACAATGAGCAGTTCTTC; CDR3: CASSRGVGYNEQFF
D: NA; J: TRBJ1-2; size: NA; V: TRBV30; DNA: TGTGCCTGGAGTAGAGTCAGTCGTCAAGGCTACACCTTC; CDR3: CAWSRVSRQGYTF
D: NA; J: TRBJ1-2; size: NA; V: TRBV30; DNA: TGTGCCTGGAGTCGGGACCGCTCCCATGGCTACACCTTC; CDR3: CAWSRDRSHGYTF
D: TRBD1; J: TRBJ2-7; size: NA; V: TRBV29-1; DNA: TGCAGCGTAAAACAGGGGGCGGGCGAGCAGTACTTC; CDR3: CSVKQGAGEQYF
D: TRBD1; J: TRBJ1-1; size: NA; V: TRBV7-2; DNA: TGTGCCAGCAGCTGGATACAGGGGCGGAACACTGAAGCTTTCTTT; CDR3: CASSWIQGRNTEAFF
D: NA; J: TRBJ1-1; size: NA; V: TRBV30; DNA: TGTGCCGGGGGAGTGGGGAACACTGAAGCTTTCTTT; CDR3: CAGGVGNTEAFF
D: TRBD2; J: TRBJ2-2; size: NA; V: TRBV30; DNA: TGTGCCTGGAGTGTAACTAGCGGGGGGTCCGGGGAGCTGTTTTTT; CDR3: CAWSVTSGGSGELFF
D: TRBD1; J: TRBJ1-1; size: once; V: TRBV29-1; DNA: TGCAGCGCCGAGGTCGGGGGGACAGGGTCCGAAGCTTTCTTT; CDR3: CSAEVGGTGSEAFF
D: NA; J: TRBJ2-3; size: once; V: TRBV6-5; DNA: TGTGCCAGCAGCCCAACTGCAGGGACAGATACGCAGTATTTT; CDR3: CASSPTAGTDTQYF
D: NA; J: TRBJ1-1; size: NA; V: TRBV29-1; DNA: TGCAGCGTTGATCTAGGGAGGGCAAAAGCTTTCTTT; CDR3: CSVDLGRAKAFF
D: TRBD1; J: TRBJ1-2; size: NA; V: TRBV30; DNA: TGTGCCTGGAATTGGGACAGGGACTCAGGCTACACCTTC; CDR3: CAWNWDRDSGYTF